The T cell receptor beta chain described here comes from a study of immune characterization of retroperitoneal liposarcoma. After removal of 5 bases from V and 0 bases from J, the junction contained 8 bases not matched to a gene. This CDR3 has 17 amino acids. This clonotype was seen at least ten times. From the PCR reads, TCRdb called clonotypes with MiXCR, one entry per CDR3 protein. The table lists over 10,000 distinct CDR3 sequences, about 50% of them singletons, with 9% to 15% in the top ten. Sample: tumor tissue. The chain carries TRBV12-3 or TRBV12-4 and TRBJ2-4; 9 bases are a match to TRBD1. The source is a female donor with retroperitoneal liposarcoma. DNA for the CDR3: TGTGCCAGCAGTCCCCGGGGGACAGGGTTAGCCAAAAACATTCAGTACTTC. Translation gives CASSPRGTGLAKNIQYF.